These T cell receptor beta chains were read from a single sample in a study of breast tumors, draining lymph nodes, adjacent tissues. TCRdb reanalysed the multiplex PCR reads using MiXCR and keeps one entry per CDR3 protein. This table has roughly 260,000 distinct CDR3 sequences, around 31% appearing once. The specimen sequenced was axillary lymph node tissue. These receptors were taken from a female donor with breast cancer. Some clones in this sample may be carry-over from other donors' samples. CDR3s include the opening cysteine and the closing phenylalanine or tryptophan. The D gene is left open where the match is weak. Clone size, where shown, is once, few, many, or a class for clones that have expanded.

>TRBV20-1|many|-|TRBJ2-1
CSARASAYEQFF
TGCAGTGCTAGAGCTAGCGCCTATGAGCAGTTCTTC
>TRBV7-9|many|-|TRBJ2-1
CASSWANEQFF
TGTGCCAGCAGCTGGGCCAATGAGCAGTTCTTC
>TRBV5-6|many|-|TRBJ1-5
CASSFGPKPNQPQHF
TGTGCCAGCAGCTTTGGTCCCAAGCCAAATCAGCCCCAGCATTTT
>TRBV27|-|-|TRBJ2-7
CVSSLYEQYF
TGTGTCAGCAGTTTATACGAGCAGTACTTC
>TRBV19|many|-|TRBJ1-6
CASSIGIASSPLHF
TGTGCCAGTAGTATTGGGATCGCTTCTTCACCCCTCCACTTT
>TRBV20-1|-|TRBD1|TRBJ1-6
CSAGTGGIYTSPLHF
TGCAGTGCCGGGACAGGGGGTATCTATACCTCACCCCTCCACTTT
>TRBV5-1|-|-|TRBJ1-3
CASSLSGRNTIYF
TGCGCCAGCAGCTTATCGGGGAGAAACACCATATATTTT
>TRBV6-6|-|TRBD2|TRBJ2-3
CASSHSLAGGPSDTQYF
TGTGCCAGCAGTCACTCTTTAGCGGGAGGTCCCTCAGATACGCAGTATTTT
>TRBV10-3|many|TRBD2|TRBJ2-1
CAISDSPTSGSYNEQFF
TGTGCCATCAGTGATTCCCCGACTAGCGGGAGCTACAATGAGCAGTTCTTC
>TRBV19|many|-|TRBJ2-7
CASSIVLADYEQYF
TGTGCCAGTAGTATAGTTCTAGCAGACTACGAGCAGTACTTC
>TRBV20-1|many|TRBD1|TRBJ1-2
CSASDRGNYGYTF
TGCAGTGCTTCGGACAGGGGAAACTATGGCTACACCTTC
>TRBV18|-|-|TRBJ1-1
CASSPKENTEAFF
TGTGCCAGCTCCCCGAAGGAGAACACTGAAGCTTTCTTT
>TRBV20-1|many|TRBD1|TRBJ1-4
CSATRMGQGANEKLFF
TGCAGTGCTACTCGTATGGGACAGGGGGCTAATGAAAAACTGTTTTTT
>TRBV5-4|many|TRBD2|TRBJ2-7
CASSQELAGGPVSYEQYF
TGTGCCAGCAGCCAAGAACTAGCGGGAGGGCCCGTCTCCTACGAGCAGTACTTC
>TRBV7-6|-|-|TRBJ2-7
CASSLANGHSYEQYF
TGTGCCAGCAGCTTAGCGAACGGCCATTCCTACGAGCAGTACTTC
>TRBV11-3|many|-|TRBJ1-2
CASSLDLKDGGAGGYTF
TGTGCCAGCAGCTTAGATCTCAAAGATGGGGGCGCAGGTGGCTACACCTTC
>TRBV6-5|many|TRBD2|TRBJ2-7
CASRPGTSGSYEQYF
TGTGCCAGCAGACCCGGGACTAGCGGGAGCTACGAGCAGTACTTC
>TRBV5-5|many|TRBD1|TRBJ1-3
CASSSDRVSGNTIYF
TGTGCCAGCAGCTCCGACAGGGTTTCTGGAAACACCATATATTTT
>TRBV27|few|TRBD1|TRBJ1-3
CASSQDRDPGNTIYF
TGTGCCAGCAGTCAAGACAGGGATCCTGGAAACACCATATATTTT
>TRBV7-8|many|-|TRBJ2-5
CASSLGQPSETQYF
TGTGCCAGCAGCTTAGGCCAGCCCTCAGAGACCCAGTACTTC
>TRBV20-1|-|-|TRBJ2-7
CSASPGGSDEQYF
TGCAGTGCAAGTCCCGGAGGTTCCGACGAGCAGTACTTC
>TRBV20-1|-|TRBD2|TRBJ2-5
CSANEKAGGTQYF
TGCAGTGCTAATGAGAAAGCGGGGGGGACCCAGTACTTC
>TRBV6-4|-|-|TRBJ1-1
CASSDYLILDTEAFF
TGTGCCAGCAGTGACTACTTGATCCTGGACACTGAAGCTTTCTTT
>TRBV5-1|many|-|TRBJ2-1
CASSFHGAGNEQFF
TGCGCCAGCAGCTTCCATGGGGCGGGAAATGAGCAGTTCTTC
>TRBV5-1|many|-|TRBJ1-2
CASSPGTANYGYTF
TGCGCCAGCAGCCCCGGGACCGCGAACTATGGCTACACCTTC
>TRBV30|few|TRBD2|TRBJ2-5
CSCVLAGKETQYF
TGTTCTTGCGTACTAGCGGGAAAGGAGACCCAGTACTTC
>TRBV7-9|many|-|TRBJ1-6
CASSFGREGSPLHF
TGTGCCAGCAGCTTTGGGAGAGAGGGATCACCCCTCCACTTT
>TRBV6-1|few|TRBD2|TRBJ2-7
CASSEAHPGLVVQQYEQYF
TGTGCCAGCAGTGAAGCCCACCCAGGACTAGTCGTCCAACAGTACGAGCAGTACTTC
>TRBV3-1|-|-|TRBJ2-4
CASGSYIQYF
TGTGCCAGCGGGAGTTACATTCAGTACTTC
>TRBV5-1|-|-|TRBJ1-1
CASSFFLQGNTEAFF
TGCGCCAGCAGCTTCTTCCTACAGGGGAACACTGAAGCTTTCTTT
>TRBV28|-|-|TRBJ1-5
CASSLVLGGSSNQPQHF
TGTGCCAGCAGTTTAGTTTTGGGGGGGAGCAGCAATCAGCCCCAGCATTTT